This T cell receptor beta chain was sequenced during a study of blood T cells in healthy people across ages (dated by TCRdb to between 2015 and 2016). Regarding the complete study: In model experiments, template switching captured about one uniquely barcoded TCR beta cDNA molecule for every two T cells. The donors were divided into four age groups: young (average roughly 17 years), middle-aged (about 41), aged (about 61) and long-lived (more than 75). Using the same blood draw, the study looked at two additional independent replicas of 1 million unique cDNA reads for two donors, one aged 18 to 29 and the other aged 80 or older. Using deep sequencing normalized with unique cDNA molecular identifiers, the study measured how TCR beta repertoire diversity changes with age. To avoid experimental bias, donors of different ages were randomly spread across the sequencing lanes.

What the research found in general, with its limitations: Estimates of total diversity based on one million sequenced T cells were considered lower bounds and underestimates. Compared with the aged group, the long-lived group had more naive CD4+ T cells, fewer expanded clones and increased TCR diversity, a pattern suggesting age selection. Observed TCR beta diversity per million T cells fell roughly linearly with age, and a significant reduction was already apparent by age around 36. Because the CMV infection status of the donors was unknown, age-related changes in expanded clonotypes may potentially have been confounded. There was a strong correlation between observed TCR beta diversity and the percentage of naive T cells measured by flow cytometry. Because profiling used bulk unsorted PBMCs, naive and antigen-experienced compartments could not be compared conclusively.

This clonotype was recorded a few times. Its antigen is not yet known. Per-base qualities were not stored, and no clone one base away is much larger. Including cysteine and phenylalanine, the CDR3 has 15 amino acids. Of the read, only the CDR3 DNA is kept; its 45 bases are in frame from base 1. The CDR1 and CDR2 encoded by the germline V gene (reference sequence) are SGHKS and YYEKEE. The germline ends are 7 bases apart after V is trimmed by 1 base and J by 0 bases. The roughly 37 donors, aged 6 to 90 years, were systemically healthy Caucasian individuals from Russia. About 9.1 milliliters of peripheral blood were collected from each donor into EDTA-treated Vacutainer tubes. Ficoll-Paque density-gradient centrifugation was used to isolate PBMCs, with at least 7 million per sample. Trizol reagent was used to extract total RNA from the PBMCs, yielding at least 6 micrograms per sample. For every donor, an aliquot of PBMCs went through flow cytometry to measure the percentages of naive CD45RAhigh/CD27high T cells.

Libraries came from 5' RACE. Data came from an Illumina HiSeq 2500. A second PCR of roughly 7 to 11 cycles was performed with a sample-barcoded 5' primer and a J-beta primer mix. Each TCR beta cDNA molecule received a unique molecular identifier from a template-switch 5' adaptor carrying 12 random nucleotides. Each sample yielded at least 2.5 million CDR3-containing paired-end reads. All of the RNA was converted into first-strand cDNA using the Mint cDNA synthesis kit, with a TRBC-specific oligonucleotide serving as the primer. All cDNA was treated with uracil-DNA glycosylase and then went through a first 18-cycle PCR with the universal primers M1SS and BC2_uni_R. As for the authors' bioinformatics: Each sample was normalized by randomly selecting 1 million high-quality reads, each carrying a distinct molecular identifier. Instead of being binned into consensus sequences, reads that shared molecular identifiers were thrown out. MiTCR, set to a Q25 quality threshold and the strictest error-elimination algorithm, was used for CDR3 identification, clonotype clustering and error correction. A nonparametric unseen species model with Euler transformation was used to estimate lower-bound total TCR beta diversity. TCRdb reanalyzed the raw reads on its own, using fastp at Q25 for trimming and MiXCR for clone calling, and kept in-frame beta chains. Identical CDR3 proteins give one entry, which carries the most common genes and DNA. The V and J calls and clone size are TCRdb's, not the authors'. The sample table records around 1,500,000 distinct CDR3 sequences; roughly 30% of these occur just once. The ten biggest clones cover less than 9.5% of the sample.

This TCR derives from a woman under 40 in good health. The V and J genes are TRBV5-5 and TRBJ1-4; the D gene cannot be resolved reliably. The sample comprised blood. The CDR3 amino acid sequence is: CASSLTGTTNEKLFF. The DNA sequence follows: TGTGCCAGCAGCTTGACTGGAACAACTAATGAAAAACTGTTTTTT.